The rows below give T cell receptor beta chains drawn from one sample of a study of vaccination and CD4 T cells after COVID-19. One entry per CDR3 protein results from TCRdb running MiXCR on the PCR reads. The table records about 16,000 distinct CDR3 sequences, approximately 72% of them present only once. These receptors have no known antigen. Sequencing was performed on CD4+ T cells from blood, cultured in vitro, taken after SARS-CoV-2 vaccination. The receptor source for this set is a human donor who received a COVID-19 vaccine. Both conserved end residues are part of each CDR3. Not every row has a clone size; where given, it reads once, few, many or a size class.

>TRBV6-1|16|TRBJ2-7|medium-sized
CASNSPFRTGDYEQYF
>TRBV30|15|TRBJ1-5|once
CAWSYLGTGNQPQHF
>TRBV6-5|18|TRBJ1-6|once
CASSYRPPASSYNSPLHF
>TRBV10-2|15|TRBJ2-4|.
CASSSTGLAKNIQYF
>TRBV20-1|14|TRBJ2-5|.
CSARDFTGLETQYF
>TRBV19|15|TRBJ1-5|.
CASARAEGVRQPQHF
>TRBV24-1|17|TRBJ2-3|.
CATSDTLTLDRTDTQYF
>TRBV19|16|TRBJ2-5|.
CASSIAAHPLQETQYF
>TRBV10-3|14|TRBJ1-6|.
CAISGTGVRSPLHF
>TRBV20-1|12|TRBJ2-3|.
CSVPASTDTQYF
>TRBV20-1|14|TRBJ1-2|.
CSASAGQGPYGYTF
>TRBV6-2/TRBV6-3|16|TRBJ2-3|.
CASSFNKRGGVDTQYF
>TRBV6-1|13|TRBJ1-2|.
CASSEMGSDGYTF
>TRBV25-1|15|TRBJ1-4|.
CASSEPGQSKGKLFF
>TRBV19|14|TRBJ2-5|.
CASSSRDPEETQYF
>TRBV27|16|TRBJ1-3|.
CASSLYPGGYGNTIYF
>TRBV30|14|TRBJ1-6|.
CAWSELLGNSPLHF
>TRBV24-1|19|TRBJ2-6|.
CATSDFETSGGAGANVLTF
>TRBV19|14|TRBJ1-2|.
CASSKAGTLYGYTF
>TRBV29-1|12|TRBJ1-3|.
CSGVTSGNTIYF
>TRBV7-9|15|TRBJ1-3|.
CASSLGVLSGNTIYF
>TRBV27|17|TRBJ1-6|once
CASSLRPGLYGDSPLHF
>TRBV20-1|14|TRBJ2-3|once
CSAARITSTDTQYF
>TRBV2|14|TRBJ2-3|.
CASSPGLYTDTQYF
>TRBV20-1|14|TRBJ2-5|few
CSARGSGGGETQYF
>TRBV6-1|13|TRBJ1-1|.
CASSDRASGEAFF